This TCR beta chain was documented in a study of Ad26.COV2.S vaccination and SARS-CoV-2 variants. Study in general: Doses of Ad26.COV2.S were injected into muscle once or twice, 56 days apart.

The V end lost 6 bases, the J end lost 10 bases, and 24 bases lay between the germline ends. This CDR3 comprises 15 residues. Germline values: CDR1 MDHEN, CDR2 SYDVKM. Assay: immunoSEQ multiplex PCR; the TCRdb copy retains only in-frame clones and omits some. The repertoire holds 440,000 or so clones, with 92% as singletons. Treatment indicated: around 19 received Ad26.COV2.S at low or high dose, single or two shots; several received placebo; per-sample allocation not given. Specimen acquisition occurred on day 63 following the initial vaccine or placebo injection. What was given as vaccine was an Ad26 vector encoding Wuhan-strain SARS-CoV-2 spike.

Sequences were derived from peripheral blood, sampled in a trial of Ad26.COV2.S vaccine versus placebo. This receptor was obtained from a person between 18 and 65 years old who received the Ad26.COV2.S COVID-19 vaccine or a placebo. This rearrangement joins TRBV28 to TRBJ1-2; D might be TRBD1 (5 bases). This chain's CDR3 is CASRSHLKWGGSYTF. The CDR3 nucleotides are TGTGCCAGCAGGTCTCACTTAAAGTGGGGGGGGTCCTACACCTTC.